This TCR beta chain was captured in a study of blood T cells in healthy people across ages. Broader study findings: In the absence of known donor CMV status, changes in expanded clonotypes were possibly confounded. Long-lived donors had more naive CD4+ cells and higher diversity than aged donors.

For the second PCR, which ran for roughly 7 to 11 cycles, a sample-barcoded 5' primer and a J-beta primer mix were used. Each CDR3 protein is one row after TCRdb ran MiXCR on the 5' RACE reads. The repertoire holds approximately 800,000 distinct CDR3 sequences, about 55% seen once, with about two fifths in the top ten. Looked up from germline, CDR1 is SGDLS and CDR2 is YYNGEE. V gave up 3 bases and J gave up 5 bases; unmatched junction bases: 7. This CDR3 region has 15 residues. This clonotype has only one observation. Its antigen is not known. This receptor was obtained from a man older than 75 in good health. Source material: blood. V gene TRBV9 combines with J gene TRBJ2-5, with 10 bases lining up with TRBD1. The CDR3 sequence: CASSAGTGVRETQYF. The DNA of the CDR3 is TGTGCCAGCAGCGCTGGGACAGGGGTTCGGGAGACCCAGTACTTC.